The source of this TCR beta chain is a study of T cell changes during pregnancy in multiple sclerosis. Method: immunoSEQ multiplex PCR; TCRdb's copy keeps in-frame clones and lacks some. The table records roughly 75,000 clones, 89% of them present only once. Per the germline V gene, CDR1 is KGHSH and CDR2 is LQKENI. V dropped 3 bases and J dropped 0 bases, with 15 bases sitting between them. CDR3 size: 17 residues. This clonotype was obtained from a female donor with multiple sclerosis, enrolled in a pregnancy study. The material was peripheral blood, obtained before pregnancy. The chain links TRBV18 to TRBJ1-3; TRBD1 is a possible D gene (6 bases). DNA of the CDR3: TGTGCCAGCTCACCCAGGGGCCTTACAATCTCTGGAAACACCATATATTTT. Translated, it gives CASSPRGLTISGNTIYF.